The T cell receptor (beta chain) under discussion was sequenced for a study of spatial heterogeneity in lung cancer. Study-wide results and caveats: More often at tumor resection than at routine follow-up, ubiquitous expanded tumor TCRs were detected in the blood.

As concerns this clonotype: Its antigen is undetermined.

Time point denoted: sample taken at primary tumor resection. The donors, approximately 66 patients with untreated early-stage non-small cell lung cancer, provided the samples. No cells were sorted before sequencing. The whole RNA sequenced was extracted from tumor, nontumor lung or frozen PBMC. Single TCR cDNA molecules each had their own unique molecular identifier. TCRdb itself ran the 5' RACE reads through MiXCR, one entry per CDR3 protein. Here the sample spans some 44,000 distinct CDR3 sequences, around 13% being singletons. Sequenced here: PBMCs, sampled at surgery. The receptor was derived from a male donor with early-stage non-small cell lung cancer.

DNA for the CDR3: TGTGCCAGCAGGAGAGGGGGGTACACTGAAGCTTTCTTT. This translates into CASRRGGYTEAFF. The chain joins TRBV25-1 to TRBJ1-1, with a possible D match to TRBD1 (6 bases). Trimming took 6 bases from V and 3 from J, leaving 11 bases between them. This CDR3 is 13 amino acids long. Germline V gives CDR1 MGHDK, CDR2 SYGVNS. The full variable domain, in which reference TRBV25-1 and TRBJ1-1 provide the parts outside the CDR3, is EADIYQTPRYLVIGTGKKITLECSQTMGHDKMYWYQQDPGMELHLIHYSYGVNSTEKGDLSSESTVSRIRTEHFPLTLESARPSHTSQYLCASRRGGYTEAFFGQGTRLTVV.